This T cell receptor beta chain was identified in a study of blood T cell repertoires in COVID-19. Study-level background: PBMCs, B-cell-depleted T cells, or T cells were the source of the cDNA or gDNA that made up the material.

As handled by the study authors: Amplification from reference gene primers served as the basis for estimated nucleated cell counts. Here immunoSEQ multiplex PCR was the method, and the copy in TCRdb shows in-frame clones only, minus some. V, J and clone size reflect that table, while D and trimming were determined from the DNA. The sample carries about 180,000 clones, approximately 80% recorded once. Germline values: CDR1 MNHEY, CDR2 SVGEGT. V was trimmed by 5 bases and J by 0 bases, leaving 14 bases between them. CDR3 length equals 16 residues. The TCR originated in a human donor in a cohort sampled during active COVID-19. The chain combines TRBV6-2 or TRBV6-3 with TRBJ2-1; tentatively, D is TRBD2 (6 bases). Sequencing was performed on peripheral blood. The CDR3 region has the DNA TGTGCCAGCAGTAACTGGGGGGAAGCCTCCTACAATGAGCAGTTCTTC. Translating gives CASSNWGEASYNEQFF.